These T cell receptor beta chains were read from a single sample in a study of T cell clonotyping in hematopoietic cell transplantation. Some clones are missing from TCRdb's copy, which holds only in-frame ones; the method was immunoSEQ multiplex PCR. The data hold under 9,500 clones, with 85% observed a single time. Material: PBMCs, obtained 180 days after allogeneic stem cell transplant. These receptors all stem from a female patient between 30 and 40 years old who had an allogeneic stem cell transplant, so the T cells may come from the graft donor. Some clones in this sample may be carry-over from other donors' samples. Each CDR3 is given with its conserved first and last residue. The order of the fields is V gene, J gene, D gene, clone size, CDR3 DNA, CDR3 protein. A D gene is named only where the DNA matches it firmly. Rows give clone size only sometimes, using once, few, many, or a class for an expanded clone.

TRBV7-6	TRBJ1-2	NA	once	TGTGCCAGCAGCTTAGGACTGACCAACTATGGCTACACCTTC	CASSLGLTNYGYTF
TRBV4-3	TRBJ1-1	NA	NA	TGCGCCAGCAGCCAAGTATTGAGGGGGGACACTGAAGCTTTCTTT	CASSQVLRGDTEAFF
TRBV9	TRBJ1-4	NA	few	TGTGCCAGCAGCGGACCGGGTCTTGAAAAACTGTTTTTT	CASSGPGLEKLFF
TRBV6-5	TRBJ1-5	NA	NA	TGTGCCAGCAGTCCGGGGCGAAGGAATCAGCCCCAGCATTTT	CASSPGRRNQPQHF
TRBV4-1	TRBJ2-7	NA	NA	TGCGCCAGCAGCCAAGAAGGGATCGACGAGCAGTACTTC	CASSQEGIDEQYF
TRBV6-5	TRBJ2-7	TRBD2	NA	TGTGCCAGCAGTTACTCGGCGGGGGACCAGTACTTC	CASSYSAGDQYF
TRBV29-1	TRBJ1-1	TRBD1	NA	TGCAGCGGGGGGACAGGGGGCCCGACTGAAGCTTTCTTT	CSGGTGGPTEAFF
TRBV4-3	TRBJ1-1	NA	NA	TGCGCCAGCAGCCAAGATCTTAACAGGGTGAACACTGAAGCTTTCTTT	CASSQDLNRVNTEAFF
TRBV11-3	TRBJ2-1	NA	NA	TGTGCCAGCAGCTTCGGGCCCGGGGAGCAGTTCTTC	CASSFGPGEQFF
TRBV7-8	TRBJ1-5	TRBD1	NA	TGTGCCAGCAGAGAGGCCGGGACAGGGGGCGGCAATCAGCCCCAGCATTTT	CASREAGTGGGNQPQHF
TRBV29-1	TRBJ2-7	NA	NA	TGCAGCGTTGATATCTCCGGGCAGGGCTACGAGCAGTACTTC	CSVDISGQGYEQYF
TRBV30	TRBJ1-2	NA	NA	TGTGCCTGGAAGGATGGCTATGGCTACACCTTC	CAWKDGYGYTF
TRBV5-4	TRBJ2-1	TRBD2	NA	TGTGCCAGCAGCTTATCAACTAGCGGGTACAATGAGCAGTTCTTC	CASSLSTSGYNEQFF
TRBV30	TRBJ2-3	NA	NA	TGTGCCTGGAGTCCCGGATCAAGAGCAGATACGCAGTATTTT	CAWSPGSRADTQYF
TRBV25-1	TRBJ2-5	NA	NA	TGTGCCAGCACCCTCCGGGGACTGGAGACCCAGTACTTC	CASTLRGLETQYF
TRBV6-1	TRBJ1-5	NA	NA	TGTGCCAGCAGTGGGGGGAGTGGGGCGGCAGGACAGCCCCAGCATTTT	CASSGGSGAAGQPQHF
TRBV19	TRBJ2-5	NA	NA	TGTGCCAGGAGTATAGCGTTACGTGGCCAGTACTTC	CARSIALRGQYF
TRBV5-1	TRBJ1-3	NA	NA	TGCGCCAGCAGGGAGGACAGTTTCTCTGGAAACACCATATATTTT	CASREDSFSGNTIYF
TRBV19	TRBJ1-4	NA	medium-sized	TGTGCCAGTAGTGCACAGGAGGTTGATGAAAAACTGTTTTTT	CASSAQEVDEKLFF
TRBV5-4	TRBJ1-2	TRBD1	NA	TGTGCCAGCAGCCAATTAGACAGGGTAGATAACTATGGCTACACCTTC	CASSQLDRVDNYGYTF
TRBV4-1	TRBJ1-1	NA	NA	TGCGCCAGCAGCCAAGAAAGGTATGGACCGAACACTGAAGCTTTCTTT	CASSQERYGPNTEAFF
TRBV2	TRBJ2-7	NA	NA	TGTGCCAGCAGCTTAGGACAGCAAACCTACGAGCAGTACTTC	CASSLGQQTYEQYF
TRBV7-9	TRBJ2-1	TRBD2	once	TGTGCCAGCGGCCCCGGGACTAGCGTTAACAATGAGCAGTTCTTC	CASGPGTSVNNEQFF
TRBV5-6	TRBJ1-1	NA	few	TGTGCCAGCAGCTTGTCAGGGCCTCTGCGGTGGAACACTGAAGCTTTCTTT	CASSLSGPLRWNTEAFF
TRBV5-1	TRBJ1-2	NA	NA	TGCGCCAGCAGCCCCGGGCAGACAGCTAGTTTCTATGGCTACACCTTC	CASSPGQTASFYGYTF
TRBV7-2	TRBJ2-7	NA	NA	TGTGCCAGCACCCTGATTAGGGGCGAGCAGTACTTC	CASTLIRGEQYF
TRBV5-1	TRBJ1-5	NA	NA	TGCGCCAGCAGCTTTCCCCCGGGACTCCTTACTCATCAGCCCCAGCATTTT	CASSFPPGLLTHQPQHF
TRBV6-6	TRBJ1-3	NA	NA	TGTGCCAGCAGTTACCCCGTTGGCCCCTCTGGAAACACCATATATTTT	CASSYPVGPSGNTIYF
TRBV7-9	TRBJ2-4	NA	once	TGTGCCAGCAGCTTAGCGGGAGGATCCCTGCAGTACTTC	CASSLAGGSLQYF
TRBV7-8	TRBJ2-7	NA	NA	TGTGCCAGCAGTTTCTCTCAGTGGGGCCAGGGGGGCCACGAGCAGTACTTC	CASSFSQWGQGGHEQYF
TRBV10-3	TRBJ1-2	NA	NA	TGTGCCATCAGACCGGGAGTCCCGTGGGGCTACACCTTC	CAIRPGVPWGYTF
TRBV7-8	TRBJ1-5	TRBD1	NA	TGTGCCAGCAGCCGGGCGGAGGGGGCTAATAGCAATCAGCCCCAGCATTTT	CASSRAEGANSNQPQHF
TRBV19	TRBJ1-5	NA	NA	TGTGCCAGCAATGAGGTTTATCAGCCCCAGCATTTT	CASNEVYQPQHF
TRBV4-3	TRBJ1-1	NA	NA	TGCGCCAGCAGCCGAGCCGGGACCCCCACGGACGCTTTCTTT	CASSRAGTPTDAFF
TRBV4-1	TRBJ2-3	TRBD2	NA	TGCGCCAGCAGCCAATACAGCGGGGAGAGGGATACGCAGTATTTT	CASSQYSGERDTQYF
TRBV16	TRBJ2-2	NA	once	TGTGCCAGCAGCCAATTCAATCAGGGTCGCGGCGGGGAGCTGTTTTTT	CASSQFNQGRGGELFF
TRBV2	TRBJ1-2	NA	NA	TGTGCCAGCAGTGGAGGGGAAGGCAGGGGCTACACCTTC	CASSGGEGRGYTF
TRBV2	TRBJ1-4	NA	NA	TGTGCCAGCAGTGGGACAGCTAATGAAAAACTGTTTTTT	CASSGTANEKLFF
TRBV6-4	TRBJ1-3	NA	NA	TGTGCCAGCAGACCGGACATAAGTGCAAACACCATATATTTT	CASRPDISANTIYF
TRBV7-2	TRBJ1-3	NA	NA	TGTGCCAGCAGCCAGCGGACGACGGTGGGAAACACCATATATTTT	CASSQRTTVGNTIYF
TRBV4-3	TRBJ1-5	NA	NA	TGCGCCAGCAGCCAAACCAGAAATCAGCCCCAGCATTTT	CASSQTRNQPQHF
TRBV4-3	TRBJ2-6	NA	NA	TGCGCCAGCAGCCAAGAGCGGGGCTCTGGGGCCAACGTCCTGACTTTC	CASSQERGSGANVLTF
TRBV18	TRBJ1-2	NA	NA	TGTGCCAGCTCACCCCCAGGCACGGGCGATGGCTACACCTTC	CASSPPGTGDGYTF
TRBV4-3	TRBJ1-1	NA	NA	TGCGCCAGCAGCCAAGAAATTCGATTTCACACTGAAGCTTTCTTT	CASSQEIRFHTEAFF
TRBV4-3	TRBJ2-3	NA	NA	TGCGCCAGCAGCCAAGACTCCATCGGGGGCGGTACGCAGTATTTT	CASSQDSIGGGTQYF
TRBV4-1	TRBJ1-2	NA	NA	TGCGCCAGCAGCCAAGATACGGGATATGGCTACACCTTC	CASSQDTGYGYTF
TRBV6-5	TRBJ1-2	NA	once	TGTGCCAGCAGTTACAGGCAGGGTAGTTATGGCTACACCTTC	CASSYRQGSYGYTF
TRBV7-2	TRBJ1-1	NA	NA	TGTGCCAGCAGCACCATGAACACTGAAGCTTTCTTT	CASSTMNTEAFF
TRBV5-1	TRBJ2-1	NA	NA	TGCGCCAGCAGCGGGGCGGGCGACGAGCAGTTCTTC	CASSGAGDEQFF
TRBV5-1	TRBJ2-3	TRBD2	NA	TGCGCCAGCAGCCAAGTCGTCGCGGGGGGCCCCTCAGATACGCAGTATTTT	CASSQVVAGGPSDTQYF
TRBV7-2	TRBJ2-5	NA	NA	TGTGCCAGCAGCTCTCCCTTGACAGCTTTCCAAGAGACCCAGTACTTC	CASSSPLTAFQETQYF
TRBV5-1	TRBJ1-2	NA	NA	TGCGCCAGCAGCTCCTCGGGGGTCCCCTATGGCTACACCTTC	CASSSSGVPYGYTF
TRBV10-3	TRBJ1-4	NA	large	TGTGCCATCAGTGAGTCTGTAGGGGTGGATGAAAAACTGTTTTTT	CAISESVGVDEKLFF
TRBV2	TRBJ2-5	TRBD2	NA	TGTGCCAGCAATCTTCAGCGGGGGGCCGATCAAGAGACCCAGTACTTC	CASNLQRGADQETQYF